This TCR beta chain was sequenced in a study of breast tumors, draining lymph nodes, adjacent tissues. This clonotype was observed many times. This CDR3 is built from 12 residues. Germline loops: CDR1 SGHTA, CDR2 FQGNSA. The V and J ends lost 10 bases and 8 bases, in that order; junction bases with no gene match: 7. TCRdb ran MiXCR on the multiplex PCR reads and lists one entry per CDR3 protein. The sample yields 160,000 or so distinct CDR3 sequences, roughly 35% seen once. The lymph nodes were axillary draining lymph nodes from breast cancer patients. The TCR sequence derives from a female donor with breast cancer. Some clones in this sample may be carry-over from other donors' samples. The sequencing input was axillary lymph node tissue. This chain connects TRBV7-2 to TRBJ1-4; 7 bases line up with TRBD1. The CDR3 nucleotides are TGTGCCACCGGGACAGCAGGCGAAAAACTGTTTTTT. This translates into CATGTAGEKLFF.